The TCR beta chain described here comes from a study of molecular identifiers for immune sequencing clone quantification. Study information: Replicate RNA came from about 19,000 or 110,000 naive CD8 cells and was split five ways, and four parts were sequenced.

Generation of bulk TCR libraries relied on previously described methods and listed TCR primers. TCRdb passed the PCR reads through MiXCR, listing each CDR3 protein once. The table records 400,000 to 600,000 distinct CDR3 sequences, around 23% of them present only once. Findings and limits, study-wide: Because of identical TCR molecules sharing a barcode, sizes of highly expanded clones could be underestimated.

For naive CD8 T cells, sorting used the CD8+CD4-CCR7+CD45RA+ phenotype. Regarding this clonotype: Its antigen is as yet unknown.

The sequenced material came from naive CD8+ T cells from blood, with Jurkat cell RNA spiked in. Subset denoted: FACS-sorted CD8+CD4-CCR7+CD45RA+ naive T cells. The sequence derives from a human donor in good health. Some libraries in this study had Jurkat cell RNA spiked in.

The CDR3 region has the DNA TGTGCCAGTAGTTCTTGGTCAACCTTTGGAGATACGCAGTATTTT. This sequence encodes CASSSWSTFGDTQYF. The chain has TRBV19 and TRBJ2-3; D remains unclear. The length of the CDR3 is 15 residues. The germline V gene has CDR1 LNHDA and CDR2 SQIVND (reference sequence). The V gene lost 5 bases and the J gene lost 5 bases, with 17 bases spanning the gap. Full variable domain (outside the CDR3, taken from reference TRBV19 and TRBJ2-3): DGGITQSPKYLFRKEGQNVTLSCEQNLNHDAMYWYRQDPGQGLRLIYYSQIVNDFQKGDIAEGYSVSREKKESFPLTVTSAQKNPTAFYLCASSSWSTFGDTQYFGPGTRLTVL.